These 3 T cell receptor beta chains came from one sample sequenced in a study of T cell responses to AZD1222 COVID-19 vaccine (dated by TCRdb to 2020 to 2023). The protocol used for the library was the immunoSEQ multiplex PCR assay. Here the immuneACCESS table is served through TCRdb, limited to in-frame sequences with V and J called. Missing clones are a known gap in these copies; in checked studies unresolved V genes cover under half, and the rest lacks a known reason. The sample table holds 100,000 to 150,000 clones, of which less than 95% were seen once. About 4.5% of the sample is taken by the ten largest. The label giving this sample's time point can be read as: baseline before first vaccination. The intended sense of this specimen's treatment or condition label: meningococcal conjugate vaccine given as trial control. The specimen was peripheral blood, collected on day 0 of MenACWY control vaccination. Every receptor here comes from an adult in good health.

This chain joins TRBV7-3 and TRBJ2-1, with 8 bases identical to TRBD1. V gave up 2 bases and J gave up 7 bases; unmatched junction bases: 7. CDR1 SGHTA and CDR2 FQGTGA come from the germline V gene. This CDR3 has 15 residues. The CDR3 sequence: CASSLGQGVWNEQFF. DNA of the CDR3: TGTGCCAGCAGCTTAGGACAGGGAGTATGGAATGAGCAGTTCTTC.

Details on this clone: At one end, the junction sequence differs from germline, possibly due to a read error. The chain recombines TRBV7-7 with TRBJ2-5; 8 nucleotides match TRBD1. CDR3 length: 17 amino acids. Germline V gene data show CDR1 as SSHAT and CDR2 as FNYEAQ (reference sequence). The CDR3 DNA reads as TGTGCCAGCAGCTTAGCGCTGGCGACAGGGGACCAGGAGACCCAGTACTTC. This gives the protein CASSLALATGDQETQYF.

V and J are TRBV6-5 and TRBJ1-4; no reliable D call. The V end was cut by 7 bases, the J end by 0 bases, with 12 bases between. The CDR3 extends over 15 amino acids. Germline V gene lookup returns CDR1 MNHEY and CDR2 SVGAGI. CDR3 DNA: TGTGCCAGCACCCCAATCGGATCAACTAATGAAAAACTGTTTTTT. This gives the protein CASTPIGSTNEKLFF.